The 10 T cell receptor beta chains given below trace back to one sample, sequenced in a study of T cell clonality in common variable immunodeficiency. Some clones are missing from TCRdb's copy, which holds only in-frame ones; the method was immunoSEQ multiplex PCR. The specimen has about 39,000 clones, none found just once. The sequencing sample was made of peripheral blood mononuclear cells. These receptors all stem from a person between 18 and 75 years old in good health.

This clone was detected ten times or more. The observed sequence ends 3 residues before the CDR3 terminus, with the missing tail filled in from the germline J gene. The chain couples TRBV5-1 to TRBJ2-3; 7 nucleotides align to TRBD1. With 4 bases clipped from V and 0 bases from J, the junction kept 5 bases outside the gene matches. The CDR3 consists of 15 residues. The V gene's germline CDR1 is SGHRS and CDR2 YFSETQ. CDR3 sequence: CASSKGQLSTDTQYF. The part of the CDR3 DNA that was read is TGCGCCAGCAGCAAGGGACAGCTAAGCACAGATACG.

This clone was found many times. The read halts 3 residues ahead of the CDR3 end, with the missing end drawn from the germline J gene. The chain uses TRBV28 and TRBJ1-2, with 8 bases matching TRBD1. Looked up from germline, CDR1 is MDHEN and CDR2 is SYDVKM. Losses at the gene ends were 4 bases for V and 3 bases for J; bases not matched to a gene: 4. CDR3 length: 14 amino acids. CDR3 bases read: TGTGCCAGCAGTTACAGGGGGAGAGACTATGGC. It encodes CASSYRGRDYG. The CDR3 reads in full as CASSYRGRDYGYTF.

This clone came up many times. The read comes to an end 3 residues before the CDR3 does, leaving the germline J gene to fill in the end. V is TRBV20-1 and J is TRBJ2-7; TRBD2 aligns across 7 bases. This CDR3 contains 14 residues. V was clipped by 6 bases and J by 0 bases; unmatched bases: 8. Looked up from germline, CDR1 is DFQATT and CDR2 is SNEGSKA (reference sequence). The sequenced part of the CDR3 DNA is TGCAGTGCCGACGGGCGGGAGAGCTCCTACGAG. This codes for CSADGRESSYE. The full CDR3 reads CSADGRESSYEQYF.

This clone showed up many times. The read gets to within 3 residues of the CDR3 end, and the germline J gene fills in the rest. The rearrangement links TRBV18 to TRBJ1-2; 11 nucleotides align to TRBD1. This CDR3 is built from 12 residues. Looked up from germline, CDR1 is KGHSH and CDR2 is LQKENI. CDR3 amino acids: CASSDRGRGYTF. The CDR3 bases that were read are TGTGCCAGCTCGGACAGGGGGCGCGGC. The complete variable domain, with remaining parts taken from reference TRBV18 and TRBJ1-2, reads NAGVMQNPRHLVRRRGQEARLRCSPMKGHSHVYWYRQLPEEGLKFMVYLQKENIIDESGMPKERFSAEFPKEGPSILRIQQVVRGDSAAYFCASSDRGRGYTFGSGTRLTVV.

Comments on this clone: The read is 3 residues too short to cover the CDR3 end, so that end is filled in from the germline J gene. The V call is TRBV7-3, the J call TRBJ1-2; D ambiguous. Germline lookup yields CDR1 SGHTA and CDR2 FQGTGA. The CDR3 runs to 15 residues. Partial CDR3 DNA: TGTGCCAGCAGCCCGGCGACGGGGTCGGGTGGTACC. Translated, it gives CASSPATGSGGT. The full CDR3 reads CASSPATGSGGTYTF.

This clone was found many times. The sequenced part of the CDR3 DNA is TGTGCCAGCAGCGTCACTAGCGGAGTCTACAATGAG. It translates to CASSVTSGVYNE. The CDR3, in full, reads CASSVTSGVYNEQFF. This chain connects TRBV7-2 to TRBJ2-1; TRBD2 matches at 8 bases. The read comes to an end 3 residues before the CDR3 does, leaving the germline J gene to fill in the end. The CDR3 consists of 15 residues. Germline V gene data show CDR1 as SGHTA and CDR2 as FQGNSA. V trimming: 5 bases; J trimming: 3 bases; junction bases outside the gene matches: 6.

This clone was observed many times. The read finishes 3 residues shy of the CDR3 end, and the germline J gene is used to complete it. The V and J genes are TRBV5-4 and TRBJ2-2, with 13 bases fitting TRBD2. The germline gives CDR1 SGHNT, CDR2 YYREEE (reference sequence). The V gene end was trimmed by 4 bases and the J gene end by 10 bases; junction bases not matched to a gene: 7. CDR3 length: 15 amino acids. The CDR3: CASSTGTSGTEELFF. Partial CDR3 DNA: TGTGCCAGCAGCACGGGGACTAGCGGGACAGAGGAG.

This clone was picked up many times. The read ends 3 residues shy of where the CDR3 ends; the end is completed using the germline J gene. The chain uses TRBV5-1 and TRBJ2-3, with 8 positions matching TRBD2. The CDR3 spans 15 residues. Germline-derived CDR1 and CDR2 are SGHRS and YFSETQ. This CDR3 reads CASSLWSSGQETQYF. The CDR3 bases that were read are TGCGCCAGCAGCTTGTGGTCTAGCGGGCAAGAGACG.

This clone was observed at least ten times. The read terminates 3 residues before the CDR3 end, so the remaining end is supplied by the germline J gene. This chain connects TRBV18 to TRBJ1-1; 8 nucleotides align to TRBD1. Germline V gene data show CDR1 as KGHSH and CDR2 as LQKENI. This CDR3 has 15 residues. Trimming cost V 3 bases and J 5 bases; bases outside gene matches: 8. The CDR3 sequence is CASSPYGQGGTEAFF. The part of the CDR3 DNA that was read is TGTGCCAGCTCACCGTATGGACAGGGAGGAACTGAA.

Many counts were recorded for this clone. The read gets to within 3 residues of the CDR3 end, and the germline J gene fills in the rest. The chain recombines TRBV6-1 with TRBJ2-1, with 8 bases aligning to TRBD1. Germline CDR1 is MNHNS and CDR2 is SASEGT. This CDR3 contains 16 residues. V lost 4 bases to trimming and J lost 7 bases; unmatched junction nucleotides: 12. CDR3 protein: CASSGSSRGRGNEQFF. The DNA read from the CDR3 is TGTGCCAGCAGTGGTTCTAGCAGGGGGCGTGGAAATGAG.